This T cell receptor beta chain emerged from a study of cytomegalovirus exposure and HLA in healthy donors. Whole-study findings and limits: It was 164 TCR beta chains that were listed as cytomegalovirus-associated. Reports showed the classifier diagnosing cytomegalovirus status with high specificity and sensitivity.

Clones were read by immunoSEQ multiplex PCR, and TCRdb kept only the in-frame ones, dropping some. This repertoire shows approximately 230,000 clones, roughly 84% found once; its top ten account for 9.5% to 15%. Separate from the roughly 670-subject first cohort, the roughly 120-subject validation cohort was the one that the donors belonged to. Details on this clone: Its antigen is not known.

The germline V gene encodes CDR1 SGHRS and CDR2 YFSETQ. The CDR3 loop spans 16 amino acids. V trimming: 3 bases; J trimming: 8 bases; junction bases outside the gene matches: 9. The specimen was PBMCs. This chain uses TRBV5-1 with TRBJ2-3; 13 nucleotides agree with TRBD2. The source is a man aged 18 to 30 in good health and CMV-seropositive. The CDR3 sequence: CASSSGLAGDQVTQYF. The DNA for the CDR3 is TGCGCCAGCAGCTCTGGACTAGCGGGAGATCAGGTTACGCAGTATTTT.